The clone carrying this TCR beta chain was recorded at least ten times. Its matching antigen is unknown. Template material for amplifying TCR beta CDR3 regions consisted of RNA transcripts. HTBI primers were the set used in a first-round RT-PCR of the TCR CDR3. A single record per CDR3 protein comes from TCRdb applying MiXCR to the multiplex PCR reads. Among fewer than 600,000 distinct CDR3 sequences, over 13% were seen once, and the ten largest hold around 17%. The sample belongs to a study of T cells in Graves' hyperthyroidism and ophthalmopathy. Study-wide results and caveats: A model built on 13 V-J features separated ophthalmopathy from stable hyperthyroidism. Expanded thyroid clonotypes (above 0.001) were mostly also found in blood.

Diagnosis of hyperthyroidism was new in patients aged 18 to 65, and its duration was under 2 months. Diagnosis rested on symptoms, serum thyroxine and TRAb, thyroid ultrasound, and orbital computed tomography. J was trimmed by 3 bases and V by 5 bases; bases with no gene match: 15. This CDR3 region has 18 residues. The receptor was derived from a woman aged 18 to 35 with Graves' hyperthyroidism. The source material was blood. V gene TRBV12-3 or TRBV12-4 combines with J gene TRBJ2-2, with 7 nucleotides matching TRBD2. The CDR3 region is CASSGRGGRAGHTGELFF. The CDR3 DNA reads as TGTGCCAGCAGTGGCCGAGGAGGTCGAGCGGGGCACACCGGGGAGCTGTTTTTT.